This is a list of T cell receptor beta chains from one sample in a study of T-cell reconstitution after alpha-beta-depleted transplantation in children. MiXCR, run by TCRdb on the PCR reads, gives a single entry per CDR3 protein. The sample includes 550,000 to 800,000 distinct CDR3 sequences, 13% seen only once; the top ten take around 0.8%. The input for sequencing was PBMCs, taken before TCRalphabeta/CD19-depleted stem cell transplant. Receptors were obtained from a girl aged 2-10 years with congenital amegakaryocytic thrombocytopenia, due to receive a stem cell transplant. Each CDR3 is given with its conserved first and last residue. The order of the fields is D gene, J gene, V gene, clone size, CDR3 DNA, CDR3 protein. D genes are given only for firm matches. Expanded clones get a size class; other rows say once, few or many, or leave the size out.

- | TRBJ2-1 | TRBV3-1 | - | TGTGCCAGCAGCCAAGTCTCTCTGACTGAGCAGTCCTTC | CASSQVSLTEQSF
TRBD1 | TRBJ1-1 | TRBV5-1 | many | TGCGCCAGCACAAGACAGGGGGAGAACACTGAAGCTTTCTTT | CASTRQGENTEAFF
TRBD2 | TRBJ2-6 | TRBV11-2 | few | TGTGCCAGCAGCCCTTTTGGACTAGCGGGAGTTGGGGCCAACGTCCTGACTTTC | CASSPFGLAGVGANVLTF
- | TRBJ2-1 | TRBV29-1 | - | TGCAGCGTTGTGGGGGACGGGGGAGAGCAGTTCTTC | CSVVGDGGEQFF
TRBD1 | TRBJ2-7 | TRBV7-9 | many | TGTGCCAGCAGCACAGGGGACTACGAGCAGTACTTC | CASSTGDYEQYF
TRBD2 | TRBJ2-7 | TRBV28 | few | TGTGCCAGCAGTCCCCCCCCGCTACTAGCGGGAGTGGGCGAGCAGTACTTC | CASSPPPLLAGVGEQYF
TRBD2 | TRBJ2-7 | TRBV12-3/TRBV12-4 | many | TGTGCCAGCAGCCCTAGCGGGAGCCCGACCTACGAGCAGTACTTC | CASSPSGSPTYEQYF
TRBD1 | TRBJ2-1 | TRBV29-1 | - | TGCAGCGTTGAAAGGTCCCTGAAGGACAGGGCAGGCAATGAGCAGTTCTTC | CSVERSLKDRAGNEQFF
- | TRBJ2-2 | TRBV30 | - | TGTGCCTGGAGTCTTTGGGTGACCGGGGAGCTGTTTTTT | CAWSLWVTGELFF
- | TRBJ2-2 | TRBV5-1 | few | TGCGCCAGCAAGACAGAACCTAACACCGGGGAGCTGTTTTTT | CASKTEPNTGELFF
- | TRBJ1-2 | TRBV6-1 | - | TGTGCCAGCAGCACCGGCATCGAGGGGATGAACTATGGCTACACCTTC | CASSTGIEGMNYGYTF
- | TRBJ2-3 | TRBV9 | - | TGTGCCAGCAGCTTCGACAGAACCACAGATACGCAGTATTTT | CASSFDRTTDTQYF
- | TRBJ2-6 | TRBV11-3 | - | TGTGCCAGCAGCTTAGGGGGGGCAGGGGCCAACGTCCTGACTTTC | CASSLGGAGANVLTF
- | TRBJ1-5 | TRBV14 | few | TGTGCCAGCAGCCAGGGGCATGGTCAGCCCCAGCATTTT | CASSQGHGQPQHF
TRBD2 | TRBJ2-1 | TRBV20-1 | many | TGCAGTGCCGACCCCGAGCTAGCGGGAGTCAATGAGCAGTTCTTC | CSADPELAGVNEQFF
TRBD1 | TRBJ2-7 | TRBV7-2 | - | TGTGCCAGCAGCCAGATCAGGGACAGCGAGCAGTACTTC | CASSQIRDSEQYF
- | TRBJ2-1 | TRBV7-6 | few | TGTGCCAGCAGCCCCTATGGGGGGATAGGGGATGAGCAGTTCTTC | CASSPYGGIGDEQFF
- | TRBJ2-7 | TRBV5-1 | - | TGCGCCAGCAGGGCCCTCCCCCTCGACGAGCAGTACTTC | CASRALPLDEQYF
- | TRBJ1-2 | TRBV7-2 | few | TGTGCCAGCAGCTTAACTCCTCCCGGTTCCCATGGCTACACCTTC | CASSLTPPGSHGYTF
- | TRBJ2-2 | TRBV4-2 | many | TGTGCCACCTGTGCTAGCGATACCCACACCGGGGAGCTGTTTTTT | CATCASDTHTGELFF
- | TRBJ1-1 | TRBV5-1 | - | TGCGCCAGCAGCTCTGGGACGTTCATGAACACTGAAGCTTTCTTT | CASSSGTFMNTEAFF
TRBD2 | TRBJ2-1 | TRBV9 | few | TGTGCCAGCAGCGCCGGGGGTCTAGCGGGAATGAATGAGCAGTTCTTC | CASSAGGLAGMNEQFF
TRBD2 | TRBJ2-3 | TRBV7-6 | - | TGTGCCAGCAGTTTTGGGACTAGCGGCCGTTTGGATACGCAGTATTTT | CASSFGTSGRLDTQYF
TRBD2 | TRBJ2-1 | TRBV6-2/TRBV6-3 | many | TGTGCCAGCAGTTACCGGATGCCGGGACTATTTTACAATGAGCAGTTCTTC | CASSYRMPGLFYNEQFF
- | TRBJ2-1 | TRBV7-8 | - | TGTGCCAGCAGCCCCCTAGTGTATGAGCAGTTCTTC | CASSPLVYEQFF
- | TRBJ2-3 | TRBV29-1 | many | TGCAGCGTTGAAAGGGACGGGATTAGTGGTACGCAGTATTTT | CSVERDGISGTQYF
- | TRBJ2-1 | TRBV20-1 | many | TGCAGTGCAAACCCCCCCGGGACCACATACTACAATGAGCAGTTCTTC | CSANPPGTTYYNEQFF
- | TRBJ2-5 | TRBV29-1 | - | TGCAGCGTTGGAGGGGTGGAGACCCAGCACTTC | CSVGGVETQHF
- | TRBJ1-3 | TRBV11-1 | many | TGTGCCAGCAGCATCCTGGGGTTGACAGAGAAATACTCTGGAAACACCATATATTTT | CASSILGLTEKYSGNTIYF
- | TRBJ2-1 | TRBV12-3/TRBV12-4 | - | TGTGCCAGCACCCGAAAATTAGGGGTTGAGCAGTTCTTC | CASTRKLGVEQFF
TRBD2 | TRBJ2-1 | TRBV7-6 | few | TGTGCCAGCAGCCCACGGAGGTTGAGAGGGAGGGCCCATAGCTCCTACAATGAGCAGTTCTTC | CASSPRRLRGRAHSSYNEQFF
- | TRBJ2-3 | TRBV20-1 | many | TGCAGTGCTAGAGTCGAAGCGACAGATACGCAGTATTTT | CSARVEATDTQYF
- | TRBJ2-1 | TRBV29-1 | - | TGCAGCGTTGAAGGTGGGGACTCCTTCTACAATGAGCAGTTCTTC | CSVEGGDSFYNEQFF
TRBD2 | TRBJ2-1 | TRBV20-1 | few | TGCAGTGCTAGAGATCGTACCCCGGGACTAGCGGCCAACAATGAGCAGTTCTTC | CSARDRTPGLAANNEQFF
- | TRBJ2-1 | TRBV5-1 | - | TGCGCCAGCAGCTTGTTGTTTATTAGCGATCTGCAGTTCTTC | CASSLLFISDLQFF
TRBD2 | TRBJ2-1 | TRBV12-3/TRBV12-4 | - | TGTGCCAGCAGTTTACTGGGACTAGCGGGAGGGCCGGGTAATGAGCAGTTCTTC | CASSLLGLAGGPGNEQFF
- | TRBJ2-3 | TRBV15 | few | TGTGCCACCAGCAGAGATGTTAGCGTCGGCACAGATACGCAGTATTTT | CATSRDVSVGTDTQYF
- | TRBJ1-1 | TRBV6-1 | many | TGTGCCAGCAGTCCCTTTCGGACAGACACTGAAGCTTTCTTT | CASSPFRTDTEAFF
- | TRBJ2-5 | TRBV20-1 | - | TGCAGTGCGCCCCCCTCGAGGCCCCAAGAGACCCAGTGCTTC | CSAPPSRPQETQCF
TRBD2 | TRBJ2-5 | TRBV5-1 | many | TGCGCCAGCAGCCCGGTCTGGACTAGCGGGCTGACGGCCCAGTACTTC | CASSPVWTSGLTAQYF
- | TRBJ2-5 | TRBV20-1 | - | TGCAGTGCGCGGACGGCCCAAGATACCCAGTACTTC | CSARTAQDTQYF
TRBD1 | TRBJ2-3 | TRBV20-1 | - | TGCAGTGCAGGACAGGGATCGGGCACAGATACGCAGTATTTT | CSAGQGSGTDTQYF
- | TRBJ2-3 | TRBV7-6 | many | TGTGCCAGCAGCTTAGCGGGATTCGCAGATACGCAGTATTTT | CASSLAGFADTQYF
- | TRBJ1-6 | TRBV12-3/TRBV12-4 | few | TGTGCCAGCAGTTTACAGGGGACCTATTCACCCCTCCACTTT | CASSLQGTYSPLHF
TRBD2 | TRBJ2-1 | TRBV5-1 | many | TGCGCCAGCAGCGTGGGGACTAGCGGACACAATGAGCAGTTCTTC | CASSVGTSGHNEQFF
TRBD2 | TRBJ2-1 | TRBV15 | - | TGTGCCACCAGCAGAGATAGAGCTAGCGGGAACAATGAGCAGTTCTTC | CATSRDRASGNNEQFF
TRBD2 | TRBJ2-1 | TRBV29-1 | many | TGCAGCGTTGAAGTGGAGGCGGGAGTAATTTACAATGAGCAGTTCTTC | CSVEVEAGVIYNEQFF
- | TRBJ2-1 | TRBV20-1 | few | TGCAGTGCTAGACAGGACGGCCGAGGTAACAATGAGCAGTTCTTC | CSARQDGRGNNEQFF
- | TRBJ2-7 | TRBV6-6 | many | TGTGCCAGCACCTCGGGCCTAGAGCAGTACTTC | CASTSGLEQYF